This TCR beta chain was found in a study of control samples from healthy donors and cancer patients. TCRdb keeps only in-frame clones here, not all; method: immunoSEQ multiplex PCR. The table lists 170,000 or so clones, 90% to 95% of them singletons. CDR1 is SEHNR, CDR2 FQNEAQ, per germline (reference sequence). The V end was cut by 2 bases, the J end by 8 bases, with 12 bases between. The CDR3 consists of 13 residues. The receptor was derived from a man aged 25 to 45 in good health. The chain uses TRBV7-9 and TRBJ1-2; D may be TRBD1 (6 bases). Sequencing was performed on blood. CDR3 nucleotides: TGTGCCAGCAGCTTACTGGGGGCGGAAGGCTACACCTTC. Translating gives CASSLLGAEGYTF.